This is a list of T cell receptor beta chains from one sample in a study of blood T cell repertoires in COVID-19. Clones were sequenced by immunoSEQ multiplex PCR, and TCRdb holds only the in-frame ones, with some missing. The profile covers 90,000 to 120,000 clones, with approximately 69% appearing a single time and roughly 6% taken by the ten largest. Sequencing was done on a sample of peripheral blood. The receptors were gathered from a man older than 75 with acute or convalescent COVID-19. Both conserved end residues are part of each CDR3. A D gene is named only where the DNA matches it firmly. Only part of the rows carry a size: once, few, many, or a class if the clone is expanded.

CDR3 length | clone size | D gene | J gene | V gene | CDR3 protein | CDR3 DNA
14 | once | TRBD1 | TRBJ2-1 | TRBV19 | CAVRPGQQYNEQFF | TGTGCCGTCCGACCGGGACAGCAATACAATGAGCAGTTCTTC
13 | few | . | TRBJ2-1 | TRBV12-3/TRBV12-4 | CASSFSRVNEQFF | TGTGCCAGCAGTTTTTCCAGGGTGAATGAGCAGTTCTTC
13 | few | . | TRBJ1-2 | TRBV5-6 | CASSLERNYGYTF | TGTGCCAGCAGCTTGGAGCGGAACTATGGCTACACCTTC
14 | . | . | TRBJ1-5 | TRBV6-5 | CASSRQGVHQPQHF | TGTGCCAGCAGTCGCCAGGGTGTTCATCAGCCCCAGCATTTT
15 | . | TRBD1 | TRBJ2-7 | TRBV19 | CASRPLTGGRDEQYF | TGTGCCAGTAGACCCTTAACAGGGGGTCGCGACGAGCAGTACTTC
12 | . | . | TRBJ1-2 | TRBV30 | CAWRGTYYGYTF | TGTGCCTGGAGGGGGACATACTATGGCTACACCTTC
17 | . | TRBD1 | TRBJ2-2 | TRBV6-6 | CASSRHGQGAATGELFF | TGTGCCAGCAGTCGTCATGGCCAGGGGGCTGCCACCGGGGAGCTGTTTTTT
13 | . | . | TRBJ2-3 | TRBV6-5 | CASSRPGSDTQYF | TGTGCCAGCAGTCGCCCAGGCTCAGATACGCAGTATTTT
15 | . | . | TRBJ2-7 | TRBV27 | CASSRYLEASYEQYF | TGTGCCAGCAGTCGGTACTTGGAGGCCTCCTACGAGCAGTACTTC
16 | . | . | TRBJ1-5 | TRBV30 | CAWSVRGLVSNQPQHF | TGTGCCTGGAGTGTACGGGGTTTGGTAAGCAATCAGCCCCAGCATTTT
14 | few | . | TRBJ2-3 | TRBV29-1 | CSVRGGGGPDTQYF | TGCAGCGTTCGGGGGGGAGGGGGCCCAGATACGCAGTATTTT
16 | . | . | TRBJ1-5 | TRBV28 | CASSQFGGESNQPQHF | TGTGCCAGCAGCCAGTTCGGGGGGGAAAGCAATCAGCCCCAGCATTTT
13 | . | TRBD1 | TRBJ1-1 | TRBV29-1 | CSGGQGRRAEAFF | TGCAGCGGAGGACAGGGAAGGCGCGCTGAAGCTTTCTTT
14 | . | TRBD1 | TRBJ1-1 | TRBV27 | CASSFEGAWTEAFF | TGTGCCAGCAGTTTTGAGGGGGCTTGGACTGAAGCTTTCTTT
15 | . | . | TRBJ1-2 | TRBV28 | CASSPAHRVHYGYTF | TGTGCCAGCAGTCCCGCCCACAGGGTCCACTATGGCTACACCTTC
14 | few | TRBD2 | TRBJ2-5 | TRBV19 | CASSRDSGGKTQYF | TGTGCCAGTAGCCGGGATAGCGGGGGGAAGACCCAGTACTTC
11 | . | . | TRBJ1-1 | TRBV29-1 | CSASRGAEAFF | TGCAGCGCGTCCAGAGGAGCTGAAGCTTTCTTT
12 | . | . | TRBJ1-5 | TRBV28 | CASTGSNQPQHF | TGTGCCAGCACAGGGAGCAATCAGCCCCAGCATTTT
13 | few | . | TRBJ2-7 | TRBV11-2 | CASRPQGWDEQYF | TGTGCCAGCAGGCCACAGGGTTGGGACGAGCAGTACTTC
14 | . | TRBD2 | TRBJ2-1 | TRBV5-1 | CASSPGTRYNEQFF | TGCGCCAGCAGCCCGGGGACTAGATACAATGAGCAGTTCTTC
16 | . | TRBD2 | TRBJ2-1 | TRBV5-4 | CASRGALAEGYNEQFF | TGTGCCAGCCGCGGAGCCCTAGCGGAGGGATACAATGAGCAGTTCTTC
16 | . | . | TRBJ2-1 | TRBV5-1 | CASSFLTGEGENEQFF | TGCGCCAGCAGCTTCCTTACGGGAGAAGGGGAGAATGAGCAGTTCTTC
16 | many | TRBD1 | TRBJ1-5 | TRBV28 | CASSPPTGSSNQPQHF | TGTGCCAGCAGCCCCCCGACAGGGAGTAGCAATCAGCCCCAGCATTTT
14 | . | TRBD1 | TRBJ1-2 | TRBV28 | CASSLEGQGHGYTF | TGTGCCAGCAGTTTAGAGGGACAGGGACATGGCTACACCTTC
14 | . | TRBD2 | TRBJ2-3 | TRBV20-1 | CSASRTSGTDTQYF | TGCAGTGCTAGTAGAACTAGCGGCACAGATACGCAGTATTTT
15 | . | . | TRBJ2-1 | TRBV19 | CASSIDHRAYNEQFF | TGTGCCAGTAGTATTGATCACAGGGCGTACAATGAGCAGTTCTTC
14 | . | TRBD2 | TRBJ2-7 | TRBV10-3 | CAISAGTSDYEQYF | TGTGCCATCAGTGCCGGGACTAGCGACTACGAGCAGTACTTC
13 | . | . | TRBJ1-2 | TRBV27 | CASSLSLGAGYTF | TGTGCCAGCAGTTTATCTCTGGGGGCTGGCTACACCTTC
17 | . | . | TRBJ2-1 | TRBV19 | CASSLRVSDNNYNEQFF | TGTGCCAGTAGTTTGCGGGTCTCCGACAACAACTACAATGAGCAGTTCTTC
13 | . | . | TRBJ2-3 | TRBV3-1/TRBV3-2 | CASSLNRADTQYF | TGTGCCAGCAGCCTTAACAGGGCTGATACGCAGTATTTT
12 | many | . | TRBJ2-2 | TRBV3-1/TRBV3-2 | CASSPQWGELFF | TGTGCCAGCAGCCCGCAGTGGGGGGAGCTGTTTTTT
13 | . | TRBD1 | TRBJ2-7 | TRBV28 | CATISTGTYEQYF | TGTGCCACCATCTCGACAGGGACCTACGAGCAGTACTTC
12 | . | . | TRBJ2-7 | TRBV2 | CASRKLGGPQYF | TGTGCCAGCAGGAAACTCGGGGGACCACAGTACTTC
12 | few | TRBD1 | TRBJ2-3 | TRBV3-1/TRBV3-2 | CASSRQGDTQYF | TGTGCCAGCAGCCGACAGGGTGATACGCAGTATTTT
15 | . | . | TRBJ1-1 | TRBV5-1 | CASSLAGTLGTEAFF | TGCGCCAGCAGCCTTGCAGGGACTCTGGGGACTGAAGCTTTCTTT
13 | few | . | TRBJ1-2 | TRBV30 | CAWSVRQNYGYTF | TGTGCCTGGAGTGTAAGACAGAACTATGGCTACACCTTC
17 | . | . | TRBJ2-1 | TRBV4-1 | CASSQTWLAGVYNEQFF | TGCGCCAGCAGCCAAACCTGGCTTGCAGGGGTTTACAATGAGCAGTTCTTC
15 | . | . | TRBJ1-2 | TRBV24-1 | CATSGHDSLSNGYTF | TGTGCCACCAGTGGCCACGATAGCTTGAGTAATGGCTACACCTTC
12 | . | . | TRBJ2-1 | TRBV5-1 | CASSFPGNEQFF | TGCGCCAGCAGCTTCCCCGGGAATGAGCAGTTCTTC
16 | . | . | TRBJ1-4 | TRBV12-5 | CASGLLPRGRGEKLFF | TGTGCTAGTGGTTTGCTCCCACGGGGGAGAGGCGAAAAACTGTTTTTT
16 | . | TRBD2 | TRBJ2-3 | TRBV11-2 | CASSLGLAGRADTQYF | TGTGCCAGCAGCTTAGGACTAGCGGGAAGGGCAGATACGCAGTATTTT
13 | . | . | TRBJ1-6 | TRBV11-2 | CASGGMSGSPLHF | TGTGCCAGCGGCGGGATGTCCGGGTCACCCCTCCACTTT
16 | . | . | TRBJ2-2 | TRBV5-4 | CASSLPTTTNTGELFF | TGTGCCAGCAGCTTGCCTACCACGACGAACACCGGGGAGCTGTTTTTT
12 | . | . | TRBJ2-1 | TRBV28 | CASRGLQAQQFF | TGTGCCAGCAGGGGCCTCCAAGCACAGCAGTTCTTC